This T cell receptor beta chain was sequenced for a study of blood T cell repertoires in COVID-19. Whole-study context: The analysed material was cDNA or gDNA that came from T cells, B-cell-depleted T cells, or PBMCs.

In the study's own analysis: From reference gene primer amplification, estimates of nucleated cell counts were derived. This table comes from immunoSEQ multiplex PCR, and its TCRdb copy is limited to in-frame clones, with some not included. That table furnishes V, J and clone size, whereas the DNA furnished D and trimming. The data contain about 330,000 clones, 80% to 90% of them singletons. Seattle-derived patients entered the study during active infection and were followed longitudinally. Trimming left V 5 bases short and J 5 bases short, with 13 bases between. This CDR3 spans 13 amino acids. Germline V lookup: CDR1 SQVTM, CDR2 ANQGSEA.

The chain combines TRBV29-1 with TRBJ1-5, with TRBD1 as a possible D gene (6 bases). What was sequenced was peripheral blood. This clonotype was obtained from a man aged 30-40 years with COVID-19, enrolled during active disease. Here the CDR3 reads CSVLTGNDQPQHF. In DNA, the CDR3 is TGCAGCGTTTTAACAGGGAATGATCAGCCCCAGCATTTT.